The clone carrying this T cell receptor (beta chain) was observed a few times. Its antigen is not identified. The data are from a study of blood T cells in healthy people across ages. General study results and limits: Compared with aged donors, long-lived donors showed fewer expanded clones, suggesting selection.

Sample donors were healthy Caucasian individuals that came from Russia, aged 6 to 90. CDR1 is SGHDN and CDR2 is FVKESK in the germline V gene. The CDR3 has 13 residues. A second PCR of roughly 7 to 11 cycles used a sample-barcoded 5' primer and a J-beta primer mix. MiXCR, applied by TCRdb to the 5' RACE reads, yields one record per CDR3 protein. The repertoire has hundreds of thousands of distinct CDR3 sequences, around 36% of them found once; the top ten carry around 13%. This clonotype originated in a man younger than 30 in good health. The chain uses TRBV14 and TRBJ2-1, with 7 bases aligning to TRBD2. The DNA matches TRBJ2-7 better at its end, which makes the J call doubtful. The sequenced sample consisted of blood. This chain's CDR3 is CASSRAGYNEQYF. The CDR3 coding sequence is TGTGCCAGCAGCCGAGCGGGGTACAATGAGCAGTACTTC.